Following are 20 T cell receptor beta chains from one sample sequenced in a study of T cell responses to AZD1222 COVID-19 vaccine. Assay: immunoSEQ multiplex PCR; the TCRdb copy retains only in-frame clones and omits some. This repertoire shows some 150,000 clones, about 93% found once; its top ten account for approximately 5%. The sequences come from peripheral blood, collected on day 0 of AZD1222 vaccination. These receptors were obtained from an adult in good health.

The V gene is TRBV9, the J gene TRBJ2-7; TRBD1 might be the D (6 bases). The CDR3 length is 15 residues. V was pared by 4 bases and J by 0 bases, with 14 bases between. Germline CDR1 reads SGDLS; CDR2 reads YYNGEE. CDR3 sequence reads: CASSSSLDSSYEQYF. The CDR3 DNA follows: TGTGCCAGCAGCTCCTCCCTGGACAGCTCCTACGAGCAGTACTTC. The full variable domain, with the rest looked up from reference TRBV9 and TRBJ2-7, is DSGVTQTPKHLITATGQRVTLRCSPRSGDLSVYWYQQSLDQGLQFLIQYYNGEERAKGNILERFSAQQFPDLHSELNLSSLELGDSALYFCASSSSLDSSYEQYFGPGTRLTVT.

V usage is TRBV30 and J usage is TRBJ1-2; possibly TRBD1 for D (6 bases). Germline-derived CDR1 and CDR2 are GTSNPN and SVGIG (reference sequence). The CDR3 length is 13 residues. Written as DNA, the CDR3 is TGTGCACATACCCAACAGGGAAGATATGGCTACACCTTC. Translating gives CAHTQQGRYGYTF.

The chain joins TRBV14 to TRBJ1-5; D is uncertain. Germline-derived CDR1 and CDR2 are SGHDN and FVKESK. The CDR3 runs to 16 residues. Trimming left V 0 bases short and J 3 bases short, with 12 bases between. CDR3 sequence (DNA): TGTGCCAGCAGCCAAGAACCAGGAACTTACAATCAGCCCCAGCATTTT. It translates to CASSQEPGTYNQPQHF.

The V gene is TRBV19, the J gene TRBJ2-7; 12 nucleotides agree with TRBD1. CDR3 length: 16 amino acids. Germline-derived CDR1 and CDR2 are LNHDA and SQIVND (reference sequence). V was clipped by 3 bases and J by 2 bases; unmatched bases: 5. CDR3 in amino acids: CASSMGTGGSPYEQYF. The CDR3 region has the DNA TGTGCCAGTAGTATGGGGACAGGGGGCTCCCCCTACGAGCAGTACTTC. The whole variable domain, remainder taken from reference TRBV19 and TRBJ2-7, is DGGITQSPKYLFRKEGQNVTLSCEQNLNHDAMYWYRQDPGQGLRLIYYSQIVNDFQKGDIAEGYSVSREKKESFPLTVTSAQKNPTAFYLCASSMGTGGSPYEQYFGPGTRLTVT.

The V call is TRBV19, the J call TRBJ2-7; 7 bases map to TRBD1. There are 13 residues in the CDR3. V dropped 6 bases and J dropped 6; count of bases not matched to a gene: 8. Germline lookup yields CDR1 LNHDA and CDR2 SQIVND (reference sequence). The CDR3 DNA follows: TGTGCCAGTAGACGGGACAGAATGGGCGAGCAGTACTTC. Translating gives CASRRDRMGEQYF.

V gene TRBV7-9 combines with J gene TRBJ1-3; D gene unclear. Trimming shortened V by 1 base and J by 0 bases, and 4 bases separated the two germline ends. There are 14 residues in the CDR3. Germline V gene sequence: CDR1 SEHNR, CDR2 FQNEAQ (reference sequence). The CDR3 bases are TGTGCCAGCAGCTTAGACAGCTCTGGAAACACCATATATTTT. It specifies CASSLDSSGNTIYF.

The chain uses TRBV3-1 (or the pseudogene TRBV3-2) and TRBJ2-3; TRBD2 matches 8 bases. This CDR3 has 16 residues. V lost 6 bases to trimming and J lost 5 bases; unmatched junction nucleotides: 13. Germline V gene data show CDR1 as LGHDT and CDR2 as YNNKEL (reference sequence). CDR3 bases: TGTGCCAGCAGACGACGCGTGGCGGGAGGAAGAGATACGCAGTATTTT. Its translation: CASRRRVAGGRDTQYF.

The rearrangement uses TRBV30 and TRBJ2-7; D is unclear. This CDR3 is built from 12 residues. In germline, CDR1 is GTSNPN, CDR2 SVGIG (reference sequence). V was clipped by 3 bases and J by 2 bases, with 8 bases between them. Here the CDR3 reads CAWSAGTYEQYF. The CDR3 DNA sequence: TGTGCCTGGAGCGCTGGGACCTACGAGCAGTACTTC.

The rearrangement joins TRBV12-3 or TRBV12-4 to TRBJ2-7, with D possibly matching TRBD2 (6 bases). Trimming cost V 3 bases and J 7 bases, with 10 bases left between them. The CDR3 length is 12 residues. In DNA form, the CDR3 reads TGTGCCAGCAGTTTCGGGAGAGGTGAGCAGTACTTC. As protein: CASSFGRGEQYF.

The J gene is TRBJ2-1, the V gene TRBV5-6, with 7 positions matching TRBD2. This CDR3 is 15 amino acids long. With V trimmed by 5 bases and J by 6 bases, 11 bases remained unmatched. Germline-derived CDR1 and CDR2 are SGHDT and YYEEEE. CDR3: CASSFGRLAVNEQFF. CDR3 coding DNA: TGTGCCAGCAGTTTTGGGAGGCTAGCGGTCAATGAGCAGTTCTTC.

V is TRBV29-1 and J is TRBJ2-3; D tentatively fits TRBD1 or TRBD2 (5 bases each). V was cut by 3 bases and J by 4 bases, with 17 bases left in between. Germline V CDR1 and CDR2: SQVTM, ANQGSEA. The CDR3 has 15 residues. In nucleotides, the CDR3 is TGCAGCGTTGAGGGGGACCTTTTAGGTGCAGATACGCAGTATTTT. It specifies CSVEGDLLGADTQYF.

V usage is TRBV30 and J usage is TRBJ1-2; D is unclear. Germline V gene sequence: CDR1 GTSNPN, CDR2 SVGIG (reference sequence). V lost 3 bases, J lost 3 bases, and 11 bases lay in between. The CDR3 totals 13 residues. The CDR3 reads CAWRPDGDYGYTF. The DNA for the CDR3 is TGTGCCTGGAGGCCTGATGGGGACTATGGCTACACCTTC.

The chain is built from TRBV6-5 and TRBJ2-5; D remains unclear. Germline V gives CDR1 MNHEY, CDR2 SVGAGI. Trimming removed 4 bases from V and 5 bases from J, with 8 bases in between. The CDR3 has 12 amino acids. The CDR3 loop is CASSWSRETQYF. CDR3 DNA sequence: TGTGCCAGCAGTTGGAGCCGGGAGACCCAGTACTTC.

This rearrangement joins TRBV27 to TRBJ1-2, with 7 bases identical to TRBD1. This CDR3 has 15 amino acids. The germline V gene encodes CDR1 MNHEY and CDR2 SMNVEV (reference sequence). Trimming at V came to 5 bases and at J to 5 bases, leaving 11 bases not matched to a gene. The CDR3 DNA reads as TGTGCCAGCAGTCAACGGCCGGGACAGCGATATGGCTACACCTTC. Translating gives CASSQRPGQRYGYTF.

The genes are TRBV18 and TRBJ2-7; 7 positions agree with TRBD2. Trimming cost V 4 bases and J 7 bases; bases outside gene matches: 4. CDR3 length: 12 residues. CDR1 is KGHSH, CDR2 LQKENI, per germline. Here the CDR3 DNA reads TGTGCCAGCTCACTTGGGACTATGGAGCAGTACTTC. Translation: CASSLGTMEQYF.

The CDR3 reads CASSPNGLTNEKLFF. The CDR3 region has the DNA TGTGCCAGCAGTCCCAACGGACTAACTAATGAAAAACTGTTTTTT. This rearrangement joins TRBV28 to TRBJ1-4; no clear D. Germline CDR1 and CDR2: MDHEN and SYDVKM. The length of the CDR3 is 15 residues. Trimming removed 5 bases from V and 1 base from J, with 11 bases in between.

This chain joins TRBV29-1 and TRBJ1-1, with a weak D call TRBD1 (6 bases). The CDR3 runs 13 residues. In germline, CDR1 is SQVTM, CDR2 ANQGSEA. With 4 bases removed from V and 2 bases from J, the gap between germline ends came to 11 bases. The chain's CDR3 is CSVGAGDNTEAFF. DNA of the CDR3: TGCAGCGTTGGGGCAGGGGATAACACTGAAGCTTTCTTT.

The chain is built from TRBV5-1 and TRBJ1-1, with a possible D match to TRBD1 (6 bases). Germline V CDR1 and CDR2: SGHRS, YFSETQ. The CDR3 contains 14 residues. V shed 5 bases and J shed 1 base, with 12 bases lying between them. CDR3 in amino acids: CASRVQGGNTEAFF. The CDR3 DNA reads as TGCGCCAGCAGGGTACAGGGCGGGAACACTGAAGCTTTCTTT.

The CDR3 DNA is TGCGCCAGCAGCCAAACCCGCGAAGGGGGGAACACTGAAGCTTTCTTT. Translated: CASSQTREGGNTEAFF. The chain joins TRBV5-1 to TRBJ1-1; maybe TRBD1 (6 bases). V was clipped by 4 bases and J by 1 base, with 17 bases between them. The V gene's germline CDR1 is SGHRS and CDR2 YFSETQ. The CDR3 is 16 amino acids.

This clone was observed once. The chain is built from TRBV2 and TRBJ1-4; 7 positions match TRBD1. CDR1 is SNHLY, CDR2 FYNNEI, per germline. J was trimmed by 8 bases and V by 6 bases; bases with no gene match: 12. The CDR3 covers 15 residues. CDR3 DNA: TGTGCCAGCAGCCCTGACAGGGTACGGGGAGAAAAACTGTTTTTT. The encoded protein is CASSPDRVRGEKLFF.